The rows below give T cell receptor beta chains drawn from one sample of a study of shared clonotypes between healthy human individuals. The repertoire was sequenced with immunoSEQ multiplex PCR; TCRdb's copy has only in-frame clones and lacks some. The table records 2 million to 2.5 million clones, over 85% of them present only once. Specimen: naive CD4+ T cells from PBMCs. The receptors shown here come from a man between 18 and 35 years old in good health. Some clones in this sample may be carry-over from other donors' samples. The CDR3 runs from the conserved cysteine through the conserved F or W. A D gene is named only where the DNA matches it firmly. Size values are once, few and many counts, or a class for expanded clones, and some rows have none.

V gene	J gene	D gene	clone size	CDR3 DNA	CDR3 protein
TRBV10-3	TRBJ2-2	TRBD2	NA	TGTGCCATCAGTCTCTCTCGCGGGAGGGATACCGGGGAGCTGTTTTTT	CAISLSRGRDTGELFF
TRBV5-1	TRBJ1-5	NA	NA	TGCGCCAGCAGCTCCCAACCCGATCAGCCCCAGCATTTT	CASSSQPDQPQHF
TRBV7-2	TRBJ1-5	NA	NA	TGTGCCAGCAGCTTGGCCCGGGGAAATCAGCCCCAGCATTTT	CASSLARGNQPQHF
TRBV15	TRBJ2-2	NA	once	TGTGCCACCAGCAGCTCGGCGAACACCGGGGAGCTGTTTTTT	CATSSSANTGELFF
TRBV29-1	TRBJ2-7	NA	NA	TGCAGCGTTGAACTTGCGGGACGGTTCTACGAGCAGTACTTC	CSVELAGRFYEQYF
TRBV5-8	TRBJ1-2	NA	NA	TGTGCCAGCAGCCCGATCGGGGACCGAGGCTATGGCTACACCTTC	CASSPIGDRGYGYTF
TRBV9	TRBJ2-3	NA	NA	TGTGCCAGCAGCGTGGGCGGGACTGCTAGCACAGATACGCAGTATTTT	CASSVGGTASTDTQYF
TRBV19	TRBJ2-7	NA	NA	TGTGCCAGTATAGGATCGAGCGGTGGCTATGGCGAGCAGTACTTC	CASIGSSGGYGEQYF
TRBV28	TRBJ2-3	TRBD2	NA	TGTGCCAGCAGTATCGCAGGGACTAGCGGGAGAGAAGATACGCAGTATTTT	CASSIAGTSGREDTQYF
TRBV9	TRBJ2-7	TRBD1	NA	TGTGCCAGCAGCTTTTCGGGACAGGGGTCCACGGAGCAGTACTTC	CASSFSGQGSTEQYF
TRBV28	TRBJ1-2	NA	NA	TGTGCCAGCACCCACGGTAACTATGGCTACACCTTC	CASTHGNYGYTF
TRBV5-1	TRBJ2-1	TRBD2	NA	TGCGCCAGCAGCTCACGTGGAGCTAGCGGGAGGAGGGGCCCCTACAATGAGCAGTTCTTC	CASSSRGASGRRGPYNEQFF
TRBV9	TRBJ2-2	NA	NA	TGTGCCAGCAGCGTAGTTGGGGCCCTAGACAAGCCAGTAGACACCGGGGAGCTGTTTTTT	CASSVVGALDKPVDTGELFF
TRBV28	TRBJ2-1	TRBD2	NA	TGTGCCTCGCATCTAGGCGGGGGAAATGAGCAGTTCTTC	CASHLGGGNEQFF
TRBV5-1	TRBJ2-1	TRBD2	NA	TGCGCCAGCAGCCCCCGGACTAGTGATTCCTACAATGAGCAGTTCTTC	CASSPRTSDSYNEQFF
TRBV7-3	TRBJ1-1	NA	NA	TGTGCCAGCAGCCGAAATTGGAACACTGAAGCTTTCTTT	CASSRNWNTEAFF
TRBV30	TRBJ2-1	NA	NA	TGTGCCTGGGGACGCTCCTACAATGAGCAGTTCTTC	CAWGRSYNEQFF
TRBV7-2	TRBJ1-4	TRBD1	NA	TGTGCCAGCAGCCCACAGGGGACTAATGAAAAACTGTTTTTT	CASSPQGTNEKLFF
TRBV11-2	TRBJ1-5	TRBD1	NA	TGTGCCAGCAGCCCCACCCGGACAGGGAATCAGCCCCAGCATTTT	CASSPTRTGNQPQHF
TRBV7-2	TRBJ2-7	NA	NA	TGTGCCAGCAGCTTAGGAGAACGGGATGAGCAGTACTTC	CASSLGERDEQYF
TRBV28	TRBJ1-5	TRBD1	NA	TGTGCCAGCAGTTCTGGACAGGGTCCTCAGCCCCAGCATTTT	CASSSGQGPQPQHF
TRBV27	TRBJ2-7	TRBD2	NA	TGTGCCAGCAGTTCCCCGACTAGCGGGCCATCCTACGAGCAGTACTTC	CASSSPTSGPSYEQYF
TRBV28	TRBJ1-2	NA	NA	TGTGCCAGCAGTTTAGGCTCCCGTGTCGGCTACACCTTC	CASSLGSRVGYTF
TRBV5-1	TRBJ2-6	NA	once	TGCGCCAGCAGCTTGGCCCCAGCTGGGGCCAACGTCCTGACTTTC	CASSLAPAGANVLTF
TRBV5-6	TRBJ1-1	NA	NA	TGTGCCAGCAACCGCCTGGGGCAGGGGCTAACCCCCAACACTGAAGCTTTCTTT	CASNRLGQGLTPNTEAFF
TRBV14	TRBJ2-1	TRBD1	NA	TGTGCCAGCAGCCACCGGGACAGGGTAGGTGTCCATGAGCAGTTCTTC	CASSHRDRVGVHEQFF
TRBV7-3	TRBJ2-3	NA	NA	TGTGCCAGCAGCTCATTGGGGGGGCTCACAGATACGCAGTATTTT	CASSSLGGLTDTQYF
TRBV5-6	TRBJ1-3	NA	NA	TGTGCCAGCAGCTATAGGTTTACTGGAAACACCATATATTTT	CASSYRFTGNTIYF